In its sample, the clone carrying this TCR beta chain was seen many times. Antigen unknown. Broader study findings: Tumor memory CD4+ T cell TCR gene usage was found to cluster with blood and lymph node memory CD4+ cells and with lymph node naive CD4+ cells.

Constant-region reverse primers amplified full-length variable regions, followed by semi-nested Nested Universal Primer A PCR. In TCRdb, the 5' RACE reads were re-called with MiXCR into one record per CDR3 protein. This table holds tens of thousands of distinct CDR3 sequences, approximately 30% found once. Cells sorted as Tregs were CD4+, CD25+ and CD127-/low. This sequence originates from a female donor with breast cancer. The specimen sequenced was tumor-infiltrating Tregs sorted from the breast tumor.

The CDR3, as DNA: TGTGCCAGCAGCCCACGTAATTCACCCCTCCACTTT. Translating it yields CASSPRNSPLHF. This chain links TRBV7-9 with TRBJ1-6; D call uncertain. Trimming stripped 5 bases from V and 6 bases from J, with 5 bases between. Germline CDR1 and CDR2: SEHNR and FQNEAQ (reference sequence). The CDR3 runs 12 residues.